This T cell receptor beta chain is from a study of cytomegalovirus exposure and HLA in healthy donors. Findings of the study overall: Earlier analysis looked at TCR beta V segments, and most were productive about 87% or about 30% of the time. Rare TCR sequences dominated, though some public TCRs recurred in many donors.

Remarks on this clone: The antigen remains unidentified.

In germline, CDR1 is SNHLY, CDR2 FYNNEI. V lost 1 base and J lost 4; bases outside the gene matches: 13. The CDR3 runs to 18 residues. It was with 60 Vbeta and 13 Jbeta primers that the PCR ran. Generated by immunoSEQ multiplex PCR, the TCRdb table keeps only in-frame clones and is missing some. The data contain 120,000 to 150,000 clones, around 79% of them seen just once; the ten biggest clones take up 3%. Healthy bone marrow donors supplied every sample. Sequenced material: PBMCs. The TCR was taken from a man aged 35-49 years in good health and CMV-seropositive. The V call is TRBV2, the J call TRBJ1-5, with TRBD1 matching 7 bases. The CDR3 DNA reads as TGTGCCAGCAGTGAAGGGTTGTTCAGACAGGGCCAGAATCAGCCCCAGCATTTT. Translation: CASSEGLFRQGQNQPQHF.